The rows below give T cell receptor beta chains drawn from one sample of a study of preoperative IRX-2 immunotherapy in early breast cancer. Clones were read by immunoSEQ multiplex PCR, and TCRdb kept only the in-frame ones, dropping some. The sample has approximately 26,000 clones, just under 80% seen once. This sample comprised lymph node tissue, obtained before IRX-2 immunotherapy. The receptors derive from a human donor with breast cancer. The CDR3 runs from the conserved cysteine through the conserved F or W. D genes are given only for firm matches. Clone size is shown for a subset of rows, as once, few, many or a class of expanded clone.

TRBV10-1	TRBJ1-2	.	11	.	TGCGCCACCCTAGTGGTTAAGGGCTACACCTTC	CATLVVKGYTF
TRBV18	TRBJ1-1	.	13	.	TGTGCCAGCTCACCAAAGGGGGGCACTGAAGCTTTCTTT	CASSPKGGTEAFF
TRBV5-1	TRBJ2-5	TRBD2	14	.	TGCGCCAGCAGCTTCGGAGCGGGGGAAGAGACCCAGTACTTC	CASSFGAGEETQYF
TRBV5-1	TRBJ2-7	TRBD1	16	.	TGCGCCAGCAGCTTGGTCCCGGGACAGTCCTCCTACGAGCAGTACTTC	CASSLVPGQSSYEQYF
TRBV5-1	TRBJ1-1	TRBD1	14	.	TGCGCCAGCAGCCCCCGGACAGGGTCAGCTGAAGCTTTCTTT	CASSPRTGSAEAFF
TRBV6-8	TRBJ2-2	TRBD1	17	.	TGTGCCAGCAGACGTAAGGGACAGGGGGCTAACACCGGGGAGCTGTTTTTT	CASRRKGQGANTGELFF
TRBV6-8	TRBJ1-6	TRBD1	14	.	TGTGCCATCTCGACAGGGAGCTATAATTCACCCCTCCACTTT	CAISTGSYNSPLHF
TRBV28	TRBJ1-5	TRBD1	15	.	TGTGCCAGCAGGAGGACAGGGAACGGCAATCAGCCCCAGCATTTT	CASRRTGNGNQPQHF
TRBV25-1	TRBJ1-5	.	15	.	TGTGCCAGCAGTCCGACAGGACATAGCAATCAGCCCCAGCATTTT	CASSPTGHSNQPQHF
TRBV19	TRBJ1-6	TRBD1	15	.	TGTGCCAGTCGACCCCTGACAGGGCAAAATTCACCCCTCCACTTT	CASRPLTGQNSPLHF
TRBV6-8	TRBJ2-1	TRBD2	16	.	TGTGCCAGCAGTTACTCGAGAGCGGGGCGCTACAATGAGCAGTTCTTC	CASSYSRAGRYNEQFF
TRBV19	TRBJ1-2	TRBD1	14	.	TGTGCCAGTAGTCTCCGGACAGGATCATATGGCTACACCTTC	CASSLRTGSYGYTF
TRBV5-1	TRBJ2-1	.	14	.	TGCGCCAGCAGCTTGGGGAGCGAGTTGAATGAGCAGTTCTTC	CASSLGSELNEQFF
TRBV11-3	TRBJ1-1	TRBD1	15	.	TGTGCCAGCAGCTTTTTCGACAGGGGGCGAACTGAAGCTTTCTTT	CASSFFDRGRTEAFF
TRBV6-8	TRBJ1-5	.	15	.	TGTGCCAGCAGGAGACAGTCTTATAGCAATCAGCCCCAGCATTTT	CASRRQSYSNQPQHF
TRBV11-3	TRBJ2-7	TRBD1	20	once	TGTGCCAGCAGCTCTAGGCCGGGACAGGGGGGCTCAATGAGGTCCTACGAGCAGTACTTC	CASSSRPGQGGSMRSYEQYF
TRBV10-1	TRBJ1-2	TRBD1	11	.	TGCGCCAGCACAGGGGGCGATGGCTACACCTTC	CASTGGDGYTF
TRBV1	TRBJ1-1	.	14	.	TGCGCCAGCAGCCCCCAGGGGGCGTCAGCTGAAGCTTTCTTT	CASSPQGASAEAFF
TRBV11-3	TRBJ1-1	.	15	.	TGTGCCAGCAGCTTAGGACAGGTTAATTTACCGGAAGCTTTCTTT	CASSLGQVNLPEAFF
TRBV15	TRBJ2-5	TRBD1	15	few	TGTGCCACCAGCAGAGGCCGGACAGGGCTGGAGACCCAGTACTTC	CATSRGRTGLETQYF
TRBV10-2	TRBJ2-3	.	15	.	TGCGCCAGCAGTGTTGGGGACTCCTTGACAGATACGCAGTATTTT	CASSVGDSLTDTQYF
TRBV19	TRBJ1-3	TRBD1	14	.	TGTGCCAGTGGCCGGACAGGCGTTGGAAACACCATATATTTT	CASGRTGVGNTIYF